This entry describes one T cell receptor (beta chain). Antigen: not known. Employing constant-segment primers, 5'RACE generated TCR alpha and TCR beta cDNA libraries bearing sample barcodes and UMIs. MiXCR, run by TCRdb on the 5' RACE reads, gives a single entry per CDR3 protein. In the table there are around 300,000 distinct CDR3 sequences, roughly an eighth of which are singletons. The CDR3 is made up of 13 amino acids. Germline V gene lookup returns CDR1 SGHTA and CDR2 FQGNSA. V shed 5 bases and J shed 5 bases, with 10 bases lying between them. The sample belongs to a study of T-cell memory formation after mild COVID-19. General observations from the study: Most CD4+ clones that shrank were in CM and EM, while CD8+ ones turned up in EMRA. Whether day 37 second-wave clones are SARS-CoV-2-specific was not confirmed.

This sequence was found in a man younger than 35 who had mild COVID-19 (a few samples of this study predate the infection). Cell type and time point are not known. Sequencing input: PBMCs or a T cell subset sorted from them (not recorded which). This chain uses TRBV7-2 with TRBJ1-5; tentative D call: TRBD1 (6 bases). CDR3 in DNA: TGTGCCAGCAGCACGGGGGGGCATCAGCCCCAGCATTTT. Translated: CASSTGGHQPQHF.